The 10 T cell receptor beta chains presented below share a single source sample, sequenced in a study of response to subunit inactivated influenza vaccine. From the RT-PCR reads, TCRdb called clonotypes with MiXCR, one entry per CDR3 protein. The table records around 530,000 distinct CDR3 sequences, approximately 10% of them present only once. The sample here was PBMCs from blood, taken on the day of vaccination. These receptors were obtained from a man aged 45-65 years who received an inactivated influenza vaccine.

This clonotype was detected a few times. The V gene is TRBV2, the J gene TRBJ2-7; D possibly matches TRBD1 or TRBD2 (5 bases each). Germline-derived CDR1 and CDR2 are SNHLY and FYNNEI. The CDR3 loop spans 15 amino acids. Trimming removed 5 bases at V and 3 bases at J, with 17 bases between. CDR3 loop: CASSTARGGFYEQYF. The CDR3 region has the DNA TGTGCCAGCAGTACCGCGAGGGGCGGTTTCTACGAGCAGTACTTC. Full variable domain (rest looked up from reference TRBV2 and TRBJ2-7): EPEVTQTPSHQVTQMGQEVILRCVPISNHLYFYWYRQILGQKVEFLVSFYNNEISEKSEIFDDQFSVERPDGSNFTLKIRSTKLEDSAMYFCASSTARGGFYEQYFGPGTRLTVT.

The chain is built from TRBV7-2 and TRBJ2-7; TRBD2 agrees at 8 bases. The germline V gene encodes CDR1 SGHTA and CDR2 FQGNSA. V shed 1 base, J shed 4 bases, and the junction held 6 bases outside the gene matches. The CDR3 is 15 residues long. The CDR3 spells CASSLGDGRGYEQYF. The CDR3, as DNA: TGTGCCAGCAGCTTAGGGGACGGGAGGGGATACGAGCAGTACTTC.

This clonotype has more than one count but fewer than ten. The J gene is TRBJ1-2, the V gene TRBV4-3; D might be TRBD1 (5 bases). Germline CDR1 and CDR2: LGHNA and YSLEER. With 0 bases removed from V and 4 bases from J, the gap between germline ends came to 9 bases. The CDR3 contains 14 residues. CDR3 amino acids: CASSQDGGVYGYTF. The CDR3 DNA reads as TGCGCCAGCAGCCAAGATGGGGGGGTCTATGGCTACACCTTC.

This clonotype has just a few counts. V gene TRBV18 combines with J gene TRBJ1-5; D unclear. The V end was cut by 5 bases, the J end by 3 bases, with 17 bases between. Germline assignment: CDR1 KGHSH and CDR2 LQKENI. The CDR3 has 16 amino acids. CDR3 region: CASSGSSSLLNQPQHF. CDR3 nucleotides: TGTGCCAGCTCAGGGTCATCCTCGCTGCTCAATCAGCCCCAGCATTTT.

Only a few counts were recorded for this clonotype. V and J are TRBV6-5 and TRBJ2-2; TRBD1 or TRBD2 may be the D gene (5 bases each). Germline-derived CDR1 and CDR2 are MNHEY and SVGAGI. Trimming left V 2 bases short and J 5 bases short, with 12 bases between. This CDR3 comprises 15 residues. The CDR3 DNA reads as TGTGCCAGCAGTTACCCGATGTGGGGGACCGGGGAGCTGTTTTTT. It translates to CASSYPMWGTGELFF.

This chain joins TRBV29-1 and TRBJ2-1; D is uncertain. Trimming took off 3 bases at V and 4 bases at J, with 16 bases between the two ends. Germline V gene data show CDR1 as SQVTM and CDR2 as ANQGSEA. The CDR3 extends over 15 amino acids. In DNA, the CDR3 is TGCAGCGTTGATCTAGAGACCGACCATTACAATGAGCAGTTCTTC. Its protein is CSVDLETDHYNEQFF.

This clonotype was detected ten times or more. CDR3 bases: TGTGCCAACTCCGGGACGGATTTTTACGAGCAGTACTTC. This gives the protein CANSGTDFYEQYF. The rearrangement joins TRBV10-3 to TRBJ2-7; D assignment may be TRBD1 or TRBD2 (5 bases each). The CDR3 length is 13 residues. V was pared by 10 bases and J by 4 bases, with 17 bases between. Germline V gene sequence: CDR1 ENHRY, CDR2 SYGVKD.

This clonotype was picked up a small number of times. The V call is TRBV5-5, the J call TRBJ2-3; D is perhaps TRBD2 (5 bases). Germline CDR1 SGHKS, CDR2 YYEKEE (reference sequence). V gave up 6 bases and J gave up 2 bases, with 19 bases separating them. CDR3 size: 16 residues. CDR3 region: CASNPTSSLATDTQYF. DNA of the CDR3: TGTGCCAGCAACCCCACTAGTTCTCTTGCCACAGATACGCAGTATTTT. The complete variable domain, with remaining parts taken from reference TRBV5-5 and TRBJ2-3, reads DAGVTQSPTHLIKTRGQQVTLRCSPISGHKSVSWYQQVLGQGPQFIFQYYEKEERGRGNFPDRFSARQFPNYSSELNVNALLLGDSALYLCASNPTSSLATDTQYFGPGTRLTVL.

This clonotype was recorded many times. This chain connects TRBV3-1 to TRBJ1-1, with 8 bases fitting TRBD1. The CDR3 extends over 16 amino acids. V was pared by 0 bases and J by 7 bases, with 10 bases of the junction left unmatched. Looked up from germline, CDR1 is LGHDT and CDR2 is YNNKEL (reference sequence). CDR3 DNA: TGTGCCAGCAGCCAAGAAACTGGACAGGGTTCCGGTGAAGCTTTCTTT. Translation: CASSQETGQGSGEAFF. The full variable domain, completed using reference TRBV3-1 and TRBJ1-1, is DTAVSQTPKYLVTQMGNDKSIKCEQNLGHDTMYWYKQDSKKFLKIMFSYNNKELIINETVPNRFSPKSPDKAHLNLHINSLELGDSAVYFCASSQETGQGSGEAFFGQGTRLTVV.

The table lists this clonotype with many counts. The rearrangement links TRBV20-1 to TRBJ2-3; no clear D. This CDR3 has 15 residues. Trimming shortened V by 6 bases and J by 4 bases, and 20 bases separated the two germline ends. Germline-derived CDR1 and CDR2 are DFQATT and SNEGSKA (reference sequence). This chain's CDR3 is CSAPVLPHRADTQYF. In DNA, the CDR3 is TGCAGTGCCCCGGTGCTCCCCCACCGGGCAGATACGCAGTATTTT.